The rows below give T cell receptor beta chains drawn from one sample of a study of T-cell reconstitution after alpha-beta-depleted transplantation in children. TCRdb fed the PCR reads into MiXCR, producing one record per CDR3 protein. The sample contains about 360,000 distinct CDR3 sequences, about 14% of which appear only once. This specimen consisted of PBMCs, obtained from the stem cell graft. These receptors were taken from a human donor who donated a stem cell graft to a child with Fanconi anemia. Each CDR3 is given with its conserved first and last residue. The D gene is left open where the match is weak. Size is stated for part of the rows, as once, few or many counts, or as a class when the clone is expanded.

size	V	J	D	DNA	CDR3
-	TRBV29-1	TRBJ1-2	-	TGCAGCGTTAGGGCACACTATGGCTACACCTTC	CSVRAHYGYTF
-	TRBV12-3/TRBV12-4	TRBJ1-1	TRBD1	TGTGCCAGCGGCCCTGCGGTCGAGGGGGCTGACACTGAAGCTTTCTTT	CASGPAVEGADTEAFF
once	TRBV27	TRBJ1-5	-	TGTGCCAGCAGTCAGCGGTTTGGATGGCAGCCCCAGCATTTT	CASSQRFGWQPQHF
few	TRBV9	TRBJ1-3	-	TGTGCCAGCAGCGTAGGACAAGGAAACACCATATATTTT	CASSVGQGNTIYF
-	TRBV6-1	TRBJ1-1	-	TGTGCCAGCAGAATGCCCGGGACGGGGATTGAAGCTTTCTTT	CASRMPGTGIEAFF
-	TRBV12-5	TRBJ1-1	TRBD1	TGTGCTAGTGGTTCGGGACAGGTTACTGAAGCTTTCTTT	CASGSGQVTEAFF
few	TRBV28	TRBJ1-2	-	TGTGCCAGCAGTTTACCAGGAGGAGGCTATGGCTACACCTTC	CASSLPGGGYGYTF
-	TRBV3-1	TRBJ1-6	-	TGTGCCAGCAGCCAAGATCTGGGGAAATCCTATAATTCACCCCTCCACTTT	CASSQDLGKSYNSPLHF
few	TRBV21-1	TRBJ2-7	-	TGTGCCAGCAGCAGGGGCAAGACAGGTCGGGGCTACGAGCAGTACTTC	CASSRGKTGRGYEQYF
many	TRBV29-1	TRBJ2-3	TRBD2	TGCAGCGTTGTAGCGGGGCGGCCTCCGAGCACAGATACGCAGTATTTT	CSVVAGRPPSTDTQYF
-	TRBV5-1	TRBJ1-1	-	TGCGCCAGCAGCCCAATGACAGGAAAGAACACTGAAGCTTTCTTT	CASSPMTGKNTEAFF
many	TRBV20-1	TRBJ2-1	TRBD2	TGCAGTGCTAGTCTACTAGCGGGGGGTGGTGAGCAGTTCTTC	CSASLLAGGGEQFF
-	TRBV7-9	TRBJ2-3	-	TGTGCCAGCGCGGGGGCCAACACAGATACGCAGTATTTT	CASAGANTDTQYF
many	TRBV15	TRBJ2-3	-	TGTGCCACCAGCAGAGCACCAGGGGGGCGCACAGATACGCAGTATTTT	CATSRAPGGRTDTQYF
-	TRBV5-5	TRBJ1-1	-	TGTGCCAGCAGCTTGGCGGGACGGACGATGAGCATGAACACTGAAGCTTTCTTT	CASSLAGRTMSMNTEAFF
many	TRBV7-9	TRBJ1-4	-	TGTGCCAGCAGCTTAGGTCCCGGAGAACTGTTTTTT	CASSLGPGELFF
-	TRBV6-1	TRBJ2-5	TRBD2	TGTGCCAGCAGCCGAATGGGACTAGCGGATCAAGAGACCCAGTACTTC	CASSRMGLADQETQYF
many	TRBV11-2	TRBJ2-1	-	TGTGCCAGCAGCTTCAGTGGGAGGAGCTCCTACAATGAGCAGTTCTTC	CASSFSGRSSYNEQFF
few	TRBV20-1	TRBJ1-1	-	TGCAGTGCTAGACGAGCCGGGACCACGAACACTGAAGCTTTCTTT	CSARRAGTTNTEAFF
-	TRBV5-1	TRBJ1-1	TRBD1	TGCGCCAGCAGCTGGGACAGGCCTTCAAACACTGAAGCTTTCTTT	CASSWDRPSNTEAFF
many	TRBV5-1	TRBJ2-5	-	TGCGCCAGCGGTCGGACTAATCAAGAGACCCAGTACTTC	CASGRTNQETQYF
few	TRBV4-2	TRBJ1-6	-	TGTGCCAGCAGCCAAGGGGGGAGCTCCTATAATTCACCCCTCCACTTT	CASSQGGSSYNSPLHF
-	TRBV11-2	TRBJ2-1	-	TGTGCCAGCAGCCGTCCCTGGGGGACTGGCGAGCAGTTCTTC	CASSRPWGTGEQFF
few	TRBV5-1	TRBJ2-2	-	TGCGCCAGCAGCGCCCTCCGGGCGAACACCGGGGAGCTGTTTTTT	CASSALRANTGELFF
few	TRBV6-2/TRBV6-3	TRBJ1-5	-	TGTGCCAGCAGTTACCAAATGGATCAGCCCCAGCATTTT	CASSYQMDQPQHF
many	TRBV2	TRBJ2-2	-	TGTGCCAGCAGTTTGAGGCAGGACGGGGAGCTGTTTTTT	CASSLRQDGELFF